The clone carrying this T cell receptor beta chain was counted ten times or more. Its matching antigen is unknown. The sample originates from a study of T cell repertoires in cytomegalovirus infection. About the research overall: It can be stated that public TCR beta signatures indicated CMV infection as well as a matching HLA type. Study-wide results and limits: Carriage of CMV together with the relevant HLA was identifiable through cumulative public TCR beta family frequency. HLA-C-restricted CMV-specific TCR beta clonotypes were dominant in the ex vivo response.

TCRdb redid the calling of the reads with MiXCR, one entry per CDR3 protein. Here the sample spans around 120,000 distinct CDR3 sequences, 20% to 30% being singletons. Trimming at V came to 3 bases and at J to 5 bases, leaving 9 bases not matched to a gene. CDR1 and CDR2 from the germline V gene are SEHNR and FQNEAQ (reference sequence). The CDR3 is made up of 16 amino acids. The chain links TRBV7-9 to TRBJ2-3; 9 bases agree with TRBD1. The sequenced sample consisted of PBMCs, sequenced either directly or after in vitro stimulation (not recorded which). This clonotype was obtained from a human donor in good health (CMV status not recorded). Some clones in this sample may be carry-over from other donors' samples. CDR3 DNA: TGTGCCAGCAGCTTTCCGGGACAGGGCTATCGAGATACGCAGTATTTT. Amino acid sequence: CASSFPGQGYRDTQYF.